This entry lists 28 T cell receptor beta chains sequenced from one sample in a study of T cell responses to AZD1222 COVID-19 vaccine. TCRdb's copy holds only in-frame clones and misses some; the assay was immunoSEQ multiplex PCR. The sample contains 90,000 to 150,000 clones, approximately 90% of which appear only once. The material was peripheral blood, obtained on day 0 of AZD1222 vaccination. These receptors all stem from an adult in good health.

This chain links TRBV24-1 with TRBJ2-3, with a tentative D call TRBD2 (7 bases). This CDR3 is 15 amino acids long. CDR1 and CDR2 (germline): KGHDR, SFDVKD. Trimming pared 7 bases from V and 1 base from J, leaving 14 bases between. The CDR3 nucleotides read TGTGCCACCAGCGCTAGGGGGGGAGGCACAGATACGCAGTATTTT. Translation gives CATSARGGGTDTQYF.

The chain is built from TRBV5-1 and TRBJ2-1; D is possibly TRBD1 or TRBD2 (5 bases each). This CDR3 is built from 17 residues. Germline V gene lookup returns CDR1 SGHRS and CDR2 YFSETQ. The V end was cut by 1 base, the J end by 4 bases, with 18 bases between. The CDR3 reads CASSLYAGTAEYNEQFF. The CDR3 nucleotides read TGCGCCAGCAGCTTGTACGCCGGGACCGCCGAATACAATGAGCAGTTCTTC.

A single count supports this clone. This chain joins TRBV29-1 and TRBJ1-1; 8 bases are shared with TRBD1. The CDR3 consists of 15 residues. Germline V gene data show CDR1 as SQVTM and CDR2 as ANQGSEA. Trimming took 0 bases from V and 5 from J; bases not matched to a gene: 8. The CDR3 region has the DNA TGCAGCGTTGAAGATCTGGCAGGGGGCAATACTGAAGCTTTCTTT. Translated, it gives CSVEDLAGGNTEAFF.

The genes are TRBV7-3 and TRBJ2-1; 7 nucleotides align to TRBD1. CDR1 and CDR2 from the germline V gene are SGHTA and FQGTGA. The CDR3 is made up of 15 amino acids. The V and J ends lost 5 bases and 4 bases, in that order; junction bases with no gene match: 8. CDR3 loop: CASSPSTGPYNEQFF. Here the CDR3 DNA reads TGTGCCAGCAGCCCTTCGACAGGGCCATACAATGAGCAGTTCTTC.

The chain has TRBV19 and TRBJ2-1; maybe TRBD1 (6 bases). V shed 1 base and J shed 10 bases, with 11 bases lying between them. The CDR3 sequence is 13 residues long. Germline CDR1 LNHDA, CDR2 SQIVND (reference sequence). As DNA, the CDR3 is TGTGCCAGTAGTATAGCGGCCGGGACAGAGCAGTTCTTC. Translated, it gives CASSIAAGTEQFF. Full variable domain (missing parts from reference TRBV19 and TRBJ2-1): DGGITQSPKYLFRKEGQNVTLSCEQNLNHDAMYWYRQDPGQGLRLIYYSQIVNDFQKGDIAEGYSVSREKKESFPLTVTSAQKNPTAFYLCASSIAAGTEQFFGPGTRLTVL.

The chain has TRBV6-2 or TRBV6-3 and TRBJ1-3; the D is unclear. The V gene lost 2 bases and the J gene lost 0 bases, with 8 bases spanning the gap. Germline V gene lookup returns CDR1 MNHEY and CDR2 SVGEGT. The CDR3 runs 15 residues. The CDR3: CASSYDAYSGNTIYF. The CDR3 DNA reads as TGTGCCAGCAGTTACGATGCCTACTCTGGAAACACCATATATTTT.

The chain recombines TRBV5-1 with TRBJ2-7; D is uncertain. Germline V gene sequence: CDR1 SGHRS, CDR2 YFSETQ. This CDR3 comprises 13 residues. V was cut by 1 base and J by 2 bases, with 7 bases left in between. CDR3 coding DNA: TGCGCCAGCAGCTTGAGCATCACCTACGAGCAGTACTTC. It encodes CASSLSITYEQYF.

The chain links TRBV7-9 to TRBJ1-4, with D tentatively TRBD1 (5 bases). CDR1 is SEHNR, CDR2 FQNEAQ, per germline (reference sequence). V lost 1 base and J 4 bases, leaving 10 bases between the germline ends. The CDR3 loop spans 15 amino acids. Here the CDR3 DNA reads TGTGCCAGCAGCTTAGGACAGATCATTAATGAAAAACTGTTTTTT. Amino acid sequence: CASSLGQIINEKLFF.

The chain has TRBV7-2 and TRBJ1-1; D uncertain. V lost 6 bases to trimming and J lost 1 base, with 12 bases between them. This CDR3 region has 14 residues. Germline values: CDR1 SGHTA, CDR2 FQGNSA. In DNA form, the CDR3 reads TGTGCCAGCAGATTTAGATCCGGGAACACTGAAGCTTTCTTT. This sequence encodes CASRFRSGNTEAFF.

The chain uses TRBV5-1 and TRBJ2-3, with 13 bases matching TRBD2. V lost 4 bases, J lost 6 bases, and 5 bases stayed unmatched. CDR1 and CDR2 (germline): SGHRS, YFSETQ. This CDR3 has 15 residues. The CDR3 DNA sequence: TGCGCCAGCAGCCAGGGACTAGCGGGGTCGGATACGCAGTATTTT. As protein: CASSQGLAGSDTQYF.

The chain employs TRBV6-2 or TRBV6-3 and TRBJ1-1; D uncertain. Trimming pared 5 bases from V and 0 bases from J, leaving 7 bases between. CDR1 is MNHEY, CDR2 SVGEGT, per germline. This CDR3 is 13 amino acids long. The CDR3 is CASSRNMNTEAFF. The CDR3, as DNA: TGTGCCAGCAGTCGTAATATGAACACTGAAGCTTTCTTT.

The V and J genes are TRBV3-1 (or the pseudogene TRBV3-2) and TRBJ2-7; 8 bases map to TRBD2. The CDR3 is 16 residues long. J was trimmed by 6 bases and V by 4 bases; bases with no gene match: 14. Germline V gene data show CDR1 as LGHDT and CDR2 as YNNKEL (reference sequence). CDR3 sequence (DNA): TGTGCCAGCAGCCCGTTGATTACCGGGACTAGTAGCGAGCAGTACTTC. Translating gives CASSPLITGTSSEQYF.

Here the CDR3 reads CASSFRGGSEAFF. CDR3 nucleotides: TGTGCCAGCAGTTTCCGGGGAGGCTCTGAAGCTTTCTTT. This rearrangement joins TRBV27 to TRBJ1-1; D is uncertain. The V and J ends lost 3 bases and 6 bases respectively, with 11 bases between them. Germline V gene sequence: CDR1 MNHEY, CDR2 SMNVEV (reference sequence). The CDR3 covers 13 residues.

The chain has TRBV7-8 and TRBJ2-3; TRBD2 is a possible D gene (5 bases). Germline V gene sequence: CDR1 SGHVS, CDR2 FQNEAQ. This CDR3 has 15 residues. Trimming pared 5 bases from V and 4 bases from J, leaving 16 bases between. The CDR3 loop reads CASSRGTRRPDTQYF. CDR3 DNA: TGTGCCAGCAGCCGAGGCACTAGGCGGCCAGATACGCAGTATTTT.

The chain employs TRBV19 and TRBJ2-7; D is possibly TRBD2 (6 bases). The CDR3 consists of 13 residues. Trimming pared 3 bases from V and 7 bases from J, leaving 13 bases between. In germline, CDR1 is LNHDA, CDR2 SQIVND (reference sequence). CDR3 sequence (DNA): TGTGCCAGTAGTATGTTTGGGGCGGGGGAGCAGTACTTC. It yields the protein CASSMFGAGEQYF.

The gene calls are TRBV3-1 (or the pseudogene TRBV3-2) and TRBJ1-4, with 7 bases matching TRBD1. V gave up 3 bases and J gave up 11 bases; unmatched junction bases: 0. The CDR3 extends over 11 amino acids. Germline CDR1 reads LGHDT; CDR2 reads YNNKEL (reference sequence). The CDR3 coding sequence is TGTGCCAGCAGCCAGACAGGGAAACTGTTTTTT. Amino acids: CASSQTGKLFF.

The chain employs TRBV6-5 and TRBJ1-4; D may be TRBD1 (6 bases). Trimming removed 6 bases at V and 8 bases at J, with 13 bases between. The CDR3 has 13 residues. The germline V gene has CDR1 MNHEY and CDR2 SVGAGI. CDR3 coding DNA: TGTGCCAGCAGAGCAAAAGGGGGAGAAAAACTGTTTTTT. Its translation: CASRAKGGEKLFF.

The CDR3: CASSRPRWGINTEAFF. The CDR3, as DNA: TGTGCCAGCAGTCGACCCCGATGGGGAATAAACACTGAAGCTTTCTTT. V gene TRBV6-2 or TRBV6-3 combines with J gene TRBJ1-1; D is ambiguous. CDR1 MNHEY and CDR2 SVGEGT come from the germline V gene. The V end lost 5 bases, the J end lost 2 bases, and 18 bases lay between the germline ends. The CDR3 is made up of 16 amino acids.

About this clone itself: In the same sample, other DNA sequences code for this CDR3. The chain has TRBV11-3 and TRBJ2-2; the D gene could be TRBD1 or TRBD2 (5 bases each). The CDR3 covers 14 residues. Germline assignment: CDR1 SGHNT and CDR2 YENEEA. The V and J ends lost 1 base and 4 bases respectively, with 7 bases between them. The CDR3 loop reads CASSLGGSTGELFF. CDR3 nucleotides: TGTGCCAGCAGCTTAGGGGGGTCCACCGGGGAGCTGTTTTTT.

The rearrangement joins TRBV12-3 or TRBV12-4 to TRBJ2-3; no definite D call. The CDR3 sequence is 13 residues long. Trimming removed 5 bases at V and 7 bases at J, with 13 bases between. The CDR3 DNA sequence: TGTGCCAGCAGTCCTCGTAACGGACATACGCAGTATTTT. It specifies CASSPRNGHTQYF.

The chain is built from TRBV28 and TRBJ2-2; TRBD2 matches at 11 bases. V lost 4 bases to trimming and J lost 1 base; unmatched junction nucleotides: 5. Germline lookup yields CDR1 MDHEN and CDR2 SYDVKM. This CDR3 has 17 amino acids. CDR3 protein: CASSYPLAGGNTGELFF. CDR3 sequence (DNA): TGTGCCAGCAGTTACCCCCTAGCGGGGGGGAACACCGGGGAGCTGTTTTTT.

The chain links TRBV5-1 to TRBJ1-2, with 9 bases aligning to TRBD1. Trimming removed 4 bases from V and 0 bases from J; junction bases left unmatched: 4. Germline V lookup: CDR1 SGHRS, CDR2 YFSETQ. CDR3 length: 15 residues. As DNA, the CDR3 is TGCGCCAGCAGCCTCGGACAGGGGACTAACTATGGCTACACCTTC. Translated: CASSLGQGTNYGYTF.

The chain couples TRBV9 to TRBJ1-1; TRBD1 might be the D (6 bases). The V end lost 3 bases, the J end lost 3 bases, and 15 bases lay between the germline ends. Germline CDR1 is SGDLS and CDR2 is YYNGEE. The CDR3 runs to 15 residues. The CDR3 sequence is CASSGGWGADTEAFF. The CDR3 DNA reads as TGTGCCAGCAGCGGCGGTTGGGGGGCGGACACTGAAGCTTTCTTT. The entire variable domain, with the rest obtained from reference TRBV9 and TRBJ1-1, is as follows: DSGVTQTPKHLITATGQRVTLRCSPRSGDLSVYWYQQSLDQGLQFLIQYYNGEERAKGNILERFSAQQFPDLHSELNLSSLELGDSALYFCASSGGWGADTEAFFGQGTRLTVV.

Written as DNA, the CDR3 is TGTGCCACCGAAAGCGGGGGGGCTGGCACCGGGGAGCTGTTTTTT. It translates to CATESGGAGTGELFF. The chain employs TRBV6-5 and TRBJ2-2; 10 nucleotides align to TRBD2. CDR3 length equals 15 residues. V lost 10 bases to trimming and J lost 4 bases; unmatched junction nucleotides: 9. Germline values: CDR1 MNHEY, CDR2 SVGAGI.

The CDR3, as DNA: TGTGCCAGCAGCTTGGCTAGCGGGGGGCCCTTGTACAATGAGCAGTTCTTC. Its translation is CASSLASGGPLYNEQFF. The chain links TRBV7-2 to TRBJ2-1; 11 nucleotides line up with TRBD2. Germline assignment: CDR1 SGHTA and CDR2 FQGNSA. CDR3 length equals 17 residues. V shed 3 bases and J 4 bases; nucleotides not matched to a gene: 8.

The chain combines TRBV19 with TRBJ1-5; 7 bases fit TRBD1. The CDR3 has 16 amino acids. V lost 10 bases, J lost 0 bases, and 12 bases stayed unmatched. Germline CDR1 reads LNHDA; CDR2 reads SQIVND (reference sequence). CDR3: CATCRTGFYSNQPQHF. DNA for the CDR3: TGTGCCACTTGCCGGACAGGCTTTTATAGCAATCAGCCCCAGCATTTT.

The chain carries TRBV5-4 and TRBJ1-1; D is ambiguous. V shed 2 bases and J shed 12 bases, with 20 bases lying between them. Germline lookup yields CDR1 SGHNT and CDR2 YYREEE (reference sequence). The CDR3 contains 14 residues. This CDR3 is CASSFVKDSGTPFF. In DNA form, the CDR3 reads TGTGCCAGCAGCTTTGTCAAGGACTCCGGAACCCCTTTCTTT. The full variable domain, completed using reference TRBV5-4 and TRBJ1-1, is ETGVTQSPTHLIKTRGQQVTLRCSSQSGHNTVSWYQQALGQGPQFIFQYYREEENGRGNFPPRFSGLQFPNYSSELNVNALELDDSALYLCASSFVKDSGTPFFGQGTRLTVV.

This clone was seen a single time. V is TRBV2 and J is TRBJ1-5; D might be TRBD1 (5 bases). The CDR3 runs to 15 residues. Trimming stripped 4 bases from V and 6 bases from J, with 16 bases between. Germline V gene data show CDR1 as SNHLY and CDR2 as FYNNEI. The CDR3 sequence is CASSVEFGGSQPQHF. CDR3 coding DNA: TGTGCCAGCAGTGTTGAATTCGGGGGGTCTCAGCCCCAGCATTTT.